Presented here are 21 T cell receptor beta chains from one specimen sequenced in a study of blood T cell repertoires in COVID-19. The data were produced by immunoSEQ multiplex PCR, yet TCRdb's version contains in-frame clones alone and is incomplete. There are 150,000 to 200,000 clones in the sample; about 80% occur only once, and almost 8.5% lies in the top ten. The material sequenced was peripheral blood. The receptors were gathered from a woman in her seventies with acute or convalescent COVID-19.

This rearrangement joins TRBV5-4 to TRBJ2-3; 15 bases are shared with TRBD2. In germline, CDR1 is SGHNT, CDR2 YYREEE (reference sequence). The CDR3 spans 18 residues. V was pared by 3 bases and J by 1 base, with 6 bases of the junction left unmatched. In nucleotides, the CDR3 is TGTGCCAGCAGCTCCGGACTAGCGGGGGGGCGGGGCACAGATACGCAGTATTTT. Its translation: CASSSGLAGGRGTDTQYF.

The chain couples TRBV19 to TRBJ2-3, with a tentative D call TRBD1 (6 bases). This CDR3 contains 13 residues. Trimming shortened V by 4 bases and J by 10 bases, and 15 bases separated the two germline ends. Germline lookup yields CDR1 LNHDA and CDR2 SQIVND (reference sequence). In DNA, the CDR3 is TGTGCCAGTAGTAGTGGCCGGAGACAGGCGCAGTATTTT. Translation gives CASSSGRRQAQYF. Supplemented by reference TRBV19 and TRBJ2-3, the full variable domain reads DGGITQSPKYLFRKEGQNVTLSCEQNLNHDAMYWYRQDPGQGLRLIYYSQIVNDFQKGDIAEGYSVSREKKESFPLTVTSAQKNPTAFYLCASSSGRRQAQYFGPGTRLTVL.

V is TRBV28 and J is TRBJ1-2; 9 nucleotides align to TRBD1. This CDR3 has 14 amino acids. Per the germline V gene, CDR1 is MDHEN and CDR2 is SYDVKM. V trimming: 2 bases; J trimming: 6 bases; junction bases outside the gene matches: 4. The CDR3 DNA follows: TGTGCCAGCAGTTTACCTGACAGGGGGAATGGCTACACCTTC. Translating gives CASSLPDRGNGYTF.

This chain joins TRBV5-4 and TRBJ2-1, with 12 bases aligning to TRBD2. The germline CDR1 and CDR2 sequences are SGHNT and YYREEE (reference sequence). V lost 4 bases to trimming and J lost 3 bases; unmatched junction nucleotides: 5. This CDR3 has 16 amino acids. The CDR3 DNA follows: TGTGCCAGCAGCGGAAGGACTAGCGGGGTCTACAATGAGCAGTTCTTC. It is translated as CASSGRTSGVYNEQFF.

This clone was picked up many times. The J gene is TRBJ1-5, the V gene TRBV5-5, with D maybe TRBD1 (5 bases). The CDR3 extends over 16 amino acids. V was pared by 1 base and J by 7 bases, with 18 bases between. The germline CDR1 and CDR2 sequences are SGHKS and YYEKEE (reference sequence). CDR3 in amino acids: CASSLQWAAKGQPQHF. DNA for the CDR3: TGTGCCAGCAGCTTGCAGTGGGCAGCCAAGGGGCAGCCCCAGCATTTT. The full variable domain, with the rest looked up from reference TRBV5-5 and TRBJ1-5, is DAGVTQSPTHLIKTRGQQVTLRCSPISGHKSVSWYQQVLGQGPQFIFQYYEKEERGRGNFPDRFSARQFPNYSSELNVNALLLGDSALYLCASSLQWAAKGQPQHFGDGTRLSIL.

This clone was recorded once. The rearrangement uses TRBV6-1 and TRBJ1-4; D may be TRBD1 (6 bases). The V end was cut by 2 bases, the J end by 8 bases, with 15 bases between. This CDR3 has 15 amino acids. In germline, CDR1 is MNHNS, CDR2 SASEGT. The CDR3 is CASSELGGLEEKLFF. The CDR3 region has the DNA TGTGCCAGCAGTGAACTCGGGGGGCTGGAGGAAAAACTGTTTTTT.

This clone was counted a few times. The genes are TRBV30 and TRBJ1-1; 8 bases fit TRBD1. The CDR3 sequence is 12 residues long. Germline CDR1 is GTSNPN and CDR2 is SVGIG (reference sequence). J lost 2 bases, V lost 5 bases, and 1 base had no gene match. The CDR3 is CAWGQGNTEAFF. CDR3 DNA sequence: TGTGCCTGGGGACAGGGAAACACTGAAGCTTTCTTT.

The V gene is TRBV29-1, the J gene TRBJ1-2; 9 bases map to TRBD1. Germline trimming cut 6 bases from V and 1 base from J; bases unmatched to any gene: 9. There are 15 residues in the CDR3. CDR1 and CDR2 from the germline V gene are SQVTM and ANQGSEA. The CDR3: CSVTAGQGSNYGYTF. DNA of the CDR3: TGCAGCGTAACCGCGGGACAGGGAAGTAACTATGGCTACACCTTC.

The V gene is TRBV18, the J gene TRBJ1-1; 9 nucleotides line up with TRBD1. The V gene end was trimmed by 6 bases and the J gene end by 1 base; junction bases not matched to a gene: 6. The CDR3 length is 15 residues. From germline, CDR1 is KGHSH and CDR2 LQKENI. The CDR3, as DNA: TGTGCCAGCTCCGCGACAGGGGGATCGAACACTGAAGCTTTCTTT. It translates to CASSATGGSNTEAFF.

This chain uses TRBV27 with TRBJ2-1; 12 positions match TRBD2. CDR3 size: 14 residues. Germline V lookup: CDR1 MNHEY, CDR2 SMNVEV (reference sequence). Trimming cost V 5 bases and J 6 bases; bases outside gene matches: 2. The DNA for the CDR3 is TGTGCCAGCAGTCTAGCGGGGGGGACCAATGAGCAGTTCTTC. It codes for CASSLAGGTNEQFF.

The rearrangement uses TRBV6-5 and TRBJ2-1, with a tentative D call TRBD1 (6 bases). V lost 5 bases, J lost 6 bases, and 11 bases lay in between. In germline, CDR1 is MNHEY, CDR2 SVGAGI. The CDR3 totals 13 residues. The CDR3 nucleotides read TGTGCCAGCAGTCTCACAGGGCCCAATGAGCAGTTCTTC. It yields the protein CASSLTGPNEQFF.

The chain joins TRBV14 to TRBJ1-3; no reliable D call. Trimming took off 4 bases at V and 2 bases at J, with 9 bases between the two ends. CDR3 length: 14 amino acids. CDR1 is SGHDN and CDR2 is FVKESK in the germline V gene. As DNA, the CDR3 is TGTGCCAGCAGCCGACAAGTTGCTGGAAACACCATATATTTT. This gives the protein CASSRQVAGNTIYF.

Turning to this clone: Other DNA sequences in this sample translate to the same CDR3. The chain carries TRBV6-1 and TRBJ1-4; 7 nucleotides align to TRBD1. Germline CDR1 MNHNS, CDR2 SASEGT. The CDR3 contains 15 residues. Germline trimming cut 3 bases from V and 3 bases from J; bases unmatched to any gene: 4. The CDR3 region has the DNA TGTGCCAGCAGTGATGGGACAGCCCCTAATGAAAAACTGTTTTTT. This sequence encodes CASSDGTAPNEKLFF.

The chain is built from TRBV6-5 and TRBJ1-5; D unresolved. CDR1 MNHEY and CDR2 SVGAGI come from the germline V gene. V lost 4 bases and J lost 6, with 10 bases in between. CDR3 length equals 13 residues. CDR3 sequence: CASSLYPGQPQHF. CDR3 DNA: TGTGCCAGCAGTTTATATCCAGGTCAGCCCCAGCATTTT.

V usage is TRBV4-3 and J usage is TRBJ2-5, with TRBD2 as a possible D gene (5 bases). The CDR3 extends over 15 amino acids. Looked up from germline, CDR1 is LGHNA and CDR2 is YSLEER. V gave up 1 base and J gave up 1 base, with 10 bases separating them. CDR3 nucleotide sequence: TGCGCCAGCAGCCAAGGAGCAGCGGTCCAAGAGACCCAGTACTTC. Protein sequence: CASSQGAAVQETQYF.

The J gene is TRBJ1-2, the V gene TRBV28; 9 nucleotides line up with TRBD1. J was trimmed by 4 bases and V by 6 bases; bases with no gene match: 15. Germline V gene data show CDR1 as MDHEN and CDR2 as SYDVKM. This CDR3 has 17 residues. The CDR3 protein is CASSPGQGKGLFYGYTF. The CDR3 DNA is TGTGCCAGCAGCCCTGGACAGGGGAAGGGACTATTCTATGGCTACACCTTC.

The chain has TRBV11-3 and TRBJ2-1; 10 nucleotides line up with TRBD1. CDR1 is SGHNT and CDR2 is YENEEA in the germline V gene. This CDR3 is built from 15 residues. V shed 5 bases, J shed 6 bases, and the junction held 7 bases outside the gene matches. CDR3 amino acids: CASSPGTGDRNEQFF. CDR3 sequence (DNA): TGTGCCAGCAGCCCCGGGACAGGGGATCGCAATGAGCAGTTCTTC.

The chain recombines TRBV18 with TRBJ2-7; TRBD1 aligns across 7 bases. The CDR3 contains 17 residues. In germline, CDR1 is KGHSH, CDR2 LQKENI. The V and J ends lost 1 base and 3 bases, in that order; junction bases with no gene match: 12. CDR3 nucleotides: TGTGCCAGCTCACCACGAGGACAGGCCCTTACGCTCTACGAGCAGTACTTC. This sequence encodes CASSPRGQALTLYEQYF. The complete variable domain, with remaining parts taken from reference TRBV18 and TRBJ2-7, reads NAGVMQNPRHLVRRRGQEARLRCSPMKGHSHVYWYRQLPEEGLKFMVYLQKENIIDESGMPKERFSAEFPKEGPSILRIQQVVRGDSAAYFCASSPRGQALTLYEQYFGPGTRLTVT.

V usage is TRBV5-1 and J usage is TRBJ1-6; perhaps TRBD1 as D (5 bases). V was cut by 2 bases and J by 11 bases, with 14 bases left in between. The CDR3 totals 14 residues. Germline-derived CDR1 and CDR2 are SGHRS and YFSETQ. CDR3 amino acids: CASSFSWGDPPLHF. The DNA of the CDR3 is TGCGCCAGCAGCTTCAGTTGGGGGGACCCACCCCTCCACTTT.

V gene TRBV2 combines with J gene TRBJ2-2, with D possibly TRBD1 on 5 matching bases. Per germline, CDR1 SNHLY and CDR2 FYNNEI. V was shortened by 1 base and J by 4 bases, with 7 bases between the two germline ends. The CDR3 is 14 residues long. The CDR3 loop reads CASSEDRITGELFF. As DNA, the CDR3 is TGTGCCAGCAGTGAAGACAGGATCACCGGGGAGCTGTTTTTT.

This clone was observed many times. V gene TRBV7-9 combines with J gene TRBJ1-2; perhaps TRBD1 as D (5 bases). This CDR3 region has 17 residues. The germline V gene has CDR1 SEHNR and CDR2 FQNEAQ (reference sequence). The V end lost 5 bases, the J end lost 1 base, and 20 bases lay between the germline ends. DNA of the CDR3: TGTGCCAGCAGCCACAACCCCGGGAGACAGAATAACTATGGCTACACCTTC. It specifies CASSHNPGRQNNYGYTF.